The 22 T cell receptor beta chains reported below all come from one sample, sequenced in a study of blood T cell repertoires in COVID-19 (dated by TCRdb to the early 2020s). Library method: the immunoSEQ multiplex PCR assay. This immuneACCESS table, as held by TCRdb, lists in-frame sequences with V and J called but not all clones. Of the missing ones, under half trace to an unresolved V gene in checked studies; the others have no known cause. A total of approximately 30,000 clones appear in this sample, 76% of them only once. Clones ranked in the top ten supply almost 40% of the sample. Sequencing was done on a sample of peripheral blood. These receptor sequences come from a man between 65 and 80 years old with acute or convalescent COVID-19.

This clone was seen only a few times. This chain uses TRBV9 with TRBJ2-2, with 14 bases that match TRBD2. V lost 3 bases to trimming and J lost 5 bases; unmatched junction nucleotides: 3. Per germline, CDR1 SGDLS and CDR2 YYNGEE. CDR3 length: 16 residues. CDR3 DNA sequence: TGTGCCAGCAGCGCGACTAGCGGGAGGGAAACCGGGGAGCTGTTTTTT. Its translation: CASSATSGRETGELFF.

The V gene is TRBV15, the J gene TRBJ1-6, with 8 positions matching TRBD1. The length of the CDR3 is 14 residues. J was trimmed by 10 bases and V by 6 bases; bases with no gene match: 8. Per the germline V gene, CDR1 is LNHNV and CDR2 is YYDKDF (reference sequence). DNA for the CDR3: TGTGCCACCAGGGTACAGGGGGATGGCTCACCCCTCCACTTT. Its translation is CATRVQGDGSPLHF.

The chain combines TRBV5-1 with TRBJ2-1, with 15 bases that match TRBD2. CDR1 is SGHRS and CDR2 is YFSETQ in the germline V gene. The V gene end was trimmed by 4 bases and the J gene end by 9 bases; junction bases not matched to a gene: 5. The length of the CDR3 is 15 residues. CDR3 sequence: CASSPGLAGGVEQFF. The CDR3 DNA reads as TGCGCCAGCAGCCCCGGACTAGCGGGGGGGGTTGAGCAGTTCTTC. The full variable domain, its missing parts supplied by reference TRBV5-1 and TRBJ2-1, is KAGVTQTPRYLIKTRGQQVTLSCSPISGHRSVSWYQQTPGQGLQFLFEYFSETQRNKGNFPGRFSGRQFSNSRSEMNVSTLELGDSALYLCASSPGLAGGVEQFFGPGTRLTVL.

The DNA for the CDR3 is TGTGCCAGCTCACCAATAAGAGAGAATCAGCCCCAGCATTTT. Translation: CASSPIRENQPQHF. This rearrangement joins TRBV18 to TRBJ1-5; no clear D gene. This CDR3 region has 14 residues. Germline V CDR1 and CDR2: KGHSH, LQKENI. Trimming removed 2 bases at V and 4 bases at J, with 9 bases between.

This chain connects TRBV5-1 to TRBJ2-5; 11 bases are shared with TRBD2. The CDR3 runs 16 residues. V dropped 3 bases and J dropped 2; count of bases not matched to a gene: 6. Per the germline V gene, CDR1 is SGHRS and CDR2 is YFSETQ. Here the CDR3 reads CASSSGLAEGQETQYF. For the CDR3, the DNA is TGCGCCAGCAGCTCGGGACTAGCGGAGGGACAAGAGACCCAGTACTTC.

The chain combines TRBV3-1 (or the pseudogene TRBV3-2) with TRBJ2-3, with 7 bases fitting TRBD2. Germline V lookup: CDR1 LGHDT, CDR2 YNNKEL (reference sequence). V was pared by 0 bases and J by 5 bases, with 8 bases of the junction left unmatched. This CDR3 contains 16 residues. The CDR3 protein is CASSQDLAGDVDTQYF. The CDR3 bases are TGTGCCAGCAGCCAAGATTTGGCGGGAGATGTAGATACGCAGTATTTT.

The chain carries TRBV20-1 and TRBJ2-7, with 9 bases fitting TRBD1. The V gene end was trimmed by 3 bases and the J gene end by 2 bases; junction bases not matched to a gene: 5. Germline V gene lookup returns CDR1 DFQATT and CDR2 SNEGSKA (reference sequence). The CDR3 is 14 amino acids. In nucleotides, the CDR3 is TGCAGTGCTAGTTGGGGACAGGGACCCTACGAGCAGTACTTC. Encoded protein: CSASWGQGPYEQYF.

The CDR3 sequence is CASAEGPVYGYTF. CDR3 sequence (DNA): TGTGCCAGTGCGGAGGGGCCCGTTTATGGCTACACCTTC. The chain has TRBV19 and TRBJ1-2, with a weak D call TRBD1 (5 bases). Germline loops: CDR1 LNHDA, CDR2 SQIVND (reference sequence). The CDR3 loop spans 13 amino acids. The V gene lost 8 bases and the J gene lost 5 bases, with 15 bases spanning the gap. Supplemented by reference TRBV19 and TRBJ1-2, the full variable domain reads DGGITQSPKYLFRKEGQNVTLSCEQNLNHDAMYWYRQDPGQGLRLIYYSQIVNDFQKGDIAEGYSVSREKKESFPLTVTSAQKNPTAFYLCASAEGPVYGYTFGSGTRLTVV.

The V call is TRBV7-2, the J call TRBJ1-2; TRBD1 might be the D (5 bases). The CDR3 extends over 14 amino acids. The ends were cut back, 1 base at V and 6 bases at J, with 12 bases in the middle. Germline CDR1 and CDR2: SGHTA and FQGNSA. The CDR3 protein is CASSLVRSTDGYTF. In DNA form, the CDR3 reads TGTGCCAGCAGCTTAGTGCGCTCGACAGATGGCTACACCTTC.

Only a few counts were recorded for this clone. The chain has TRBV3-1 (or the pseudogene TRBV3-2) and TRBJ1-3; no clear D. Trimming stripped 4 bases from V and 0 bases from J, with 4 bases between. The CDR3 covers 13 residues. Germline values: CDR1 LGHDT, CDR2 YNNKEL (reference sequence). This CDR3 is CASSPNSGNTIYF. In DNA, the CDR3 is TGTGCCAGCAGCCCAAACTCTGGAAACACCATATATTTT.

This chain links TRBV7-9 with TRBJ2-1; 7 positions match TRBD2. CDR1 is SEHNR, CDR2 FQNEAQ, per germline (reference sequence). This CDR3 comprises 14 residues. V lost 2 bases and J lost 2; bases outside the gene matches: 0. The CDR3 DNA reads as TGTGCCAGCAGCTTAAGCGGGGCCTACAATGAGCAGTTCTTC. Its protein product is CASSLSGAYNEQFF. Looking up the rest from reference TRBV7-9 and TRBJ2-1 gives the full variable domain: DTGVSQNPRHKITKRGQNVTFRCDPISEHNRLYWYRQTLGQGPEFLTYFQNEAQLEKSRLLSDRFSAERPKGSFSTLEIQRTEQGDSAMYLCASSLSGAYNEQFFGPGTRLTVL.

V gene TRBV5-1 combines with J gene TRBJ2-1; 12 bases map to TRBD2. CDR3 length: 16 residues. Germline V gene lookup returns CDR1 SGHRS and CDR2 YFSETQ. Trimming cost V 4 bases and J 4 bases; bases outside gene matches: 6. In nucleotides, the CDR3 is TGCGCCAGCAGCCCAAGTACTAGCGGGGGGTACAATGAGCAGTTCTTC. It codes for CASSPSTSGGYNEQFF.

This rearrangement joins TRBV2 to TRBJ1-5; possible D gene TRBD1, 6 bases. V was pared by 5 bases and J by 2 bases, with 13 bases between. Germline CDR1 and CDR2: SNHLY and FYNNEI. This CDR3 region has 15 residues. Here the CDR3 reads CASSRDTLGNQPQHF. In DNA form, the CDR3 reads TGTGCCAGCAGTAGGGACACCCTAGGCAATCAGCCCCAGCATTTT.

The chain carries TRBV27 and TRBJ2-2, with D perhaps TRBD1 (6 bases). The CDR3 contains 15 residues. V was shortened by 2 bases and J by 4 bases, with 11 bases between the two germline ends. Per germline, CDR1 MNHEY and CDR2 SMNVEV (reference sequence). In DNA form, the CDR3 reads TGTGCCAGCAGTTTAGAGGGGGACCCCACCGGGGAGCTGTTTTTT. Amino acids: CASSLEGDPTGELFF.

The genes are TRBV28 and TRBJ2-4, with a possible D match to TRBD2 (5 bases). V was shortened by 6 bases and J by 1 base, with 13 bases between the two germline ends. CDR1 is MDHEN and CDR2 is SYDVKM in the germline V gene. This CDR3 has 15 residues. The chain's CDR3 is CASSDAGSAKNIQYF. In nucleotides, the CDR3 is TGTGCCAGCAGCGATGCGGGTTCGGCCAAAAACATTCAGTACTTC.

The chain links TRBV7-2 to TRBJ1-1; TRBD1 matches 10 bases. The ends lost 3 bases at V and 5 bases at J; junction bases unmatched: 3. The CDR3 consists of 14 residues. In germline, CDR1 is SGHTA, CDR2 FQGNSA. The CDR3 reads CASSLDRGGTEAFF. CDR3 in DNA: TGTGCCAGCAGCTTGGACAGGGGGGGGACTGAAGCTTTCTTT. The full variable domain, completed using reference TRBV7-2 and TRBJ1-1, is GAGVSQSPSNKVTEKGKDVELRCDPISGHTALYWYRQSLGQGLEFLIYFQGNSAPDKSGLPSDRFSAERTGGSVSTLTIQRTQQEDSAVYLCASSLDRGGTEAFFGQGTRLTVV.

This rearrangement joins TRBV5-8 to TRBJ2-1, with TRBD2 matching 8 bases. J gave up 3 bases and V 4 bases, and 6 bases lay outside the gene matches. CDR3 length: 15 residues. Germline values: CDR1 SGHTS, CDR2 YDEGEE. CDR3 protein: CASSGTGTSYNEQFF. The CDR3 DNA reads as TGTGCCAGCAGCGGAACCGGGACTAGCTACAATGAGCAGTTCTTC.

The V call is TRBV5-4, the J call TRBJ2-2; 8 positions match TRBD2. Germline V gives CDR1 SGHNT, CDR2 YYREEE (reference sequence). The CDR3 length is 18 residues. Unmatched junction bases numbered 14, after V lost 5 bases and J lost 2 bases. In nucleotides, the CDR3 is TGTGCCAGCAGGGGAGGGGGTAGCGGGGAGATAAACACCGGGGAGCTGTTTTTT. Amino acid sequence: CASRGGGSGEINTGELFF.

The CDR3 here is CASSWRGGLNEQFF. Here the CDR3 DNA reads TGTGCCAGCAGTTGGCGGGGAGGGTTGAATGAGCAGTTCTTC. This sequence joins TRBV7-2 and TRBJ2-1, with 7 bases that match TRBD2. This CDR3 is 14 amino acids long. Per germline, CDR1 SGHTA and CDR2 FQGNSA. J gave up 7 bases and V 6 bases, and 9 bases lay outside the gene matches.

The chain uses TRBV28 and TRBJ1-1, with D perhaps TRBD1 (6 bases). The CDR3 covers 14 residues. Germline V gene sequence: CDR1 MDHEN, CDR2 SYDVKM. Trimming shortened V by 2 bases and J by 5 bases, and 12 bases separated the two germline ends. CDR3 amino acids: CASSLIRGGTEAFF. CDR3 sequence (DNA): TGTGCCAGCAGTTTAATCAGGGGCGGAACTGAAGCTTTCTTT.

This clone was detected a few times. The CDR3 sequence: CAISQGGETQYF. The CDR3 nucleotides are TGTGCCATCAGTCAGGGAGGAGAGACCCAGTACTTC. The chain has TRBV10-3 and TRBJ2-5; the D gene is possibly TRBD2 (6 bases). The CDR3 contains 12 residues. Trimming took 5 bases from V and 4 from J, leaving 8 bases between them. In germline, CDR1 is ENHRY, CDR2 SYGVKD.

The chain has TRBV19 and TRBJ2-7; D is perhaps TRBD2 (5 bases). CDR3 size: 15 residues. The ends were cut back, 8 bases at V and 5 bases at J, with 22 bases in the middle. CDR1 is LNHDA and CDR2 is SQIVND in the germline V gene (reference sequence). CDR3 DNA sequence: TGTGCCAGTTCCCCCAAGAGGGCCATTGGGGACGAGCAGTACTTC. Residues: CASSPKRAIGDEQYF.